This is a list of T cell receptor beta chains from one sample in a study of cytomegalovirus exposure and HLA in healthy donors. Data came from immunoSEQ multiplex PCR; TCRdb stores just in-frame clones and leaves some out. The sample totals around 200,000 clones. The sample consisted of PBMCs. Receptors originate from a girl under 10 years old in good health and CMV-seropositive. CDR3s include the opening cysteine and the closing phenylalanine or tryptophan. The order of the fields is D gene, V gene, J gene, CDR3 DNA, CDR3 protein. A D gene is named only where the DNA matches it firmly.

D: TRBD2; V: TRBV7-7; J: TRBJ2-1; DNA: TGTGCCAGCAGCTTAGGAAGCGGGAGGATCGATGAGCAGTTCTTC; CDR3: CASSLGSGRIDEQFF
D: TRBD1; V: TRBV6-5; J: TRBJ2-7; DNA: TGTGCCACCGCGACAGGGGGCATACCCTACGAGCAGTACTTC; CDR3: CATATGGIPYEQYF
D: NA; V: TRBV19; J: TRBJ2-7; DNA: TGTGCCAGTACCTCCGGACAGCCCGGGGTCGACGAGCAGTACTTC; CDR3: CASTSGQPGVDEQYF
D: TRBD2; V: TRBV15; J: TRBJ2-1; DNA: TGTGCCACCAGCGTTCGACTAGCGGATTACAATGAGCAGTTCTTC; CDR3: CATSVRLADYNEQFF
D: NA; V: TRBV19; J: TRBJ2-2; DNA: TGTGCCAGTAGTAACAGGGGAGGTTTGGGCACCGGGGAGCTGTTTTTT; CDR3: CASSNRGGLGTGELFF
D: NA; V: TRBV6-5; J: TRBJ2-5; DNA: TGTGCCAGCGATGCTACGCAGGGGCGCCAAGAGACCCAGTACTTC; CDR3: CASDATQGRQETQYF
D: TRBD1; V: TRBV19; J: TRBJ1-1; DNA: TGTGCCAGTCCCTTCCTAGGGGGCGAAGCTTTCTTT; CDR3: CASPFLGGEAFF
D: TRBD2; V: TRBV4-1; J: TRBJ2-3; DNA: TGCGCCAGCAGCCAAGGGGGACTAGCGGGAGGTATGTTAGGTGATACGCAGTATTTT; CDR3: CASSQGGLAGGMLGDTQYF
D: TRBD2; V: TRBV18; J: TRBJ2-1; DNA: TGTGCCAGCTCACCGCCGGGACTAGCGGGGGACAATGAGCAGTTCTTC; CDR3: CASSPPGLAGDNEQFF
D: NA; V: TRBV11-2; J: TRBJ1-5; DNA: TGTGCCAGCAGCCTGACGCTCGCCGGGAATCAGCCTCAGCATTTT; CDR3: CASSLTLAGNQPQHF
D: NA; V: TRBV27; J: TRBJ1-4; DNA: TGTGCCAGCAGTTACGGGGGTTCGACTAATGAAAAACTGTTTTTT; CDR3: CASSYGGSTNEKLFF
D: TRBD2; V: TRBV28; J: TRBJ2-1; DNA: TGTGCCAGCAGTCCTCCGGGACTAGCGGGAGAGAGTGAGCAGTTCTTC; CDR3: CASSPPGLAGESEQFF
D: TRBD1; V: TRBV14; J: TRBJ2-7; DNA: TGTGCCAGCAGCCCCTACAGGGGGCTTGGTTACGAGCAGTACTTC; CDR3: CASSPYRGLGYEQYF
D: NA; V: TRBV5-1; J: TRBJ2-5; DNA: TGCGCCAGCAGCTTGATAAGTCAGGTCCAAGAGACCCAGTACTTC; CDR3: CASSLISQVQETQYF
D: NA; V: TRBV5-1; J: TRBJ2-6; DNA: TGCGCCAGCAGCTTGGCCCCCGACAGGAGCTCTGGGGCCAACGTCCTGACTTTC; CDR3: CASSLAPDRSSGANVLTF
D: TRBD1; V: TRBV4-1; J: TRBJ1-5; DNA: TGCGCCAGCAGCCTGGGACAGGGGATCAATCAGCCCCAGCATTTT; CDR3: CASSLGQGINQPQHF
D: TRBD1; V: TRBV5-1; J: TRBJ1-6; DNA: TGCGCCAGCAGCTTAGACAGGGGAATTACACCCCTCCACTTT; CDR3: CASSLDRGITPLHF
D: NA; V: TRBV30; J: TRBJ1-5; DNA: TGTGCCTGGAGTGTACTTGCCTCTTATCAGCCCCAGCATTTT; CDR3: CAWSVLASYQPQHF
D: NA; V: TRBV2; J: TRBJ1-6; DNA: TGTGCCAGCAGTGAGGTCGGGACAATCTACACTTCACCCCTCCACTTT; CDR3: CASSEVGTIYTSPLHF
D: NA; V: TRBV19; J: TRBJ1-1; DNA: TGTGCCAGTAGTAGACTCTTCACTGAAGCTTTCTTT; CDR3: CASSRLFTEAFF
D: NA; V: TRBV2; J: TRBJ2-5; DNA: TGTGCCAGCAGGACGGTGGCGGGCGAGACCCAGTACTTC; CDR3: CASRTVAGETQYF
D: TRBD2; V: TRBV5-5; J: TRBJ2-3; DNA: TGTGCCAGCAGCTCTGGTAGCGGGATAAGCATCTATACGCAGTATTTT; CDR3: CASSSGSGISIYTQYF
D: NA; V: TRBV7-2; J: TRBJ1-5; DNA: TGTGCCAGCAGCTCACAGGTCAATCAGCCCCAGCATTTT; CDR3: CASSSQVNQPQHF
D: TRBD1; V: TRBV5-5; J: TRBJ2-7; DNA: TGTGCCAGCACCGATCCGGGACAGGGGCGCCACGAGCAGTACTTC; CDR3: CASTDPGQGRHEQYF
D: NA; V: TRBV28; J: TRBJ2-1; DNA: TGTGCCAGCAGTTCCTCCTACTCCTACAATGAGCAGTTCTTC; CDR3: CASSSSYSYNEQFF
D: NA; V: TRBV11-2; J: TRBJ2-5; DNA: TGTGCCAGCAGCTTAGTAGGGGTGGAGACCCAGTACTTC; CDR3: CASSLVGVETQYF
D: TRBD1; V: TRBV19; J: TRBJ2-1; DNA: TGTGCCAGTAGTATCCCCGGGACAGGGTCCAATGAGCAGTTCTTC; CDR3: CASSIPGTGSNEQFF
D: NA; V: TRBV5-3; J: TRBJ2-7; DNA: TGTGCCAGAAGCACCTCTCAGGGTAAATCCCCGTCCTTCTCCTACGAGCAGTACTTC; CDR3: CARSTSQGKSPSFSYEQYF
D: NA; V: TRBV5-6; J: TRBJ2-4; DNA: TGTGCCAGCACCCCGATGCGGGGGCGCAACATTCAGTACTTC; CDR3: CASTPMRGRNIQYF
D: NA; V: TRBV28; J: TRBJ2-7; DNA: TGTGCCAGCAGTCCCGCGTCGTTTTACGAGCAGTACTTC; CDR3: CASSPASFYEQYF
D: NA; V: TRBV2; J: TRBJ2-2; DNA: TGTGCCAGCAGAACCGGGAACGACCGCGGGGAGCTGTTTTTT; CDR3: CASRTGNDRGELFF
D: TRBD1; V: TRBV10-1; J: TRBJ1-4; DNA: TGCGCCAGCAGTCGAAAGGACAGGGAGGTTAATGAAAAACTGTTTTTT; CDR3: CASSRKDREVNEKLFF
D: NA; V: TRBV7-2; J: TRBJ2-2; DNA: TGTGCCAGCAGCTCTCAGGGCACCGGGGAGCTGTTTTTT; CDR3: CASSSQGTGELFF
D: NA; V: TRBV28; J: TRBJ2-7; DNA: TGTGCCAGCAGTTTAACAGTGGCCTACGAGCAGTACTTC; CDR3: CASSLTVAYEQYF
D: TRBD2; V: TRBV11-2; J: TRBJ2-1; DNA: TGTGCCAGCAGCTTAGATCCCCTCCCTAGCGGGGAAACTTACAATGAGCAGTTCTTC; CDR3: CASSLDPLPSGETYNEQFF
D: NA; V: TRBV27; J: TRBJ1-1; DNA: TGTGCCAGCAGTTTCTCACAGGGTCTGAATGAAGCTTTCTTT; CDR3: CASSFSQGLNEAFF
D: NA; V: TRBV15; J: TRBJ2-7; DNA: TGTGCCACCAGCAGAGATTTGAATAGCGTCGAGCAGTACTTC; CDR3: CATSRDLNSVEQYF
D: NA; V: TRBV6-5; J: TRBJ1-1; DNA: TGTGCCAGCAGTTACTCTTCGAGAGGAGGCACTGAAGCTTTCTTT; CDR3: CASSYSSRGGTEAFF
D: TRBD1; V: TRBV10-1; J: TRBJ2-3; DNA: TGCGCCAGCAAACAGGGGACCGCTTGGTCAGATACGCAGTATTTT; CDR3: CASKQGTAWSDTQYF
D: NA; V: TRBV7-9; J: TRBJ2-5; DNA: TGTGCCAGCAGCTTAGAGAGGGGGGGAGAGACCCAGTACTTC; CDR3: CASSLERGGETQYF
D: TRBD2; V: TRBV7-2; J: TRBJ2-2; DNA: TGTGCCAGCAGCTTCGCGGGCCTAGCGGGACCGAACACCGGGGAGCTGTTTTTT; CDR3: CASSFAGLAGPNTGELFF
D: NA; V: TRBV5-8; J: TRBJ2-7; DNA: TGTGCCAGCAGCCTCCTACAGGGATCCCCGTTCTTC; CDR3: CASSLLQGSPFF
D: TRBD1; V: TRBV6-4; J: TRBJ1-2; DNA: TGTGCCAGCAGTTATACAGGGGGCGATGGCTACACCTTC; CDR3: CASSYTGGDGYTF
D: NA; V: TRBV4-2; J: TRBJ1-1; DNA: TGTGCCAGCAGCCACCAGGGGAAGAACACTGAAGCTTTCTTT; CDR3: CASSHQGKNTEAFF
D: NA; V: TRBV2; J: TRBJ1-5; DNA: TGTGCCAGCAGTGAAGGCCGGTATAGCAATCAGCCCCAGCATTTT; CDR3: CASSEGRYSNQPQHF
D: NA; V: TRBV7-2; J: TRBJ2-7; DNA: TGTGCCAGCAGCTTTGATTCCCCCCGGGACGAGCAGTACTTC; CDR3: CASSFDSPRDEQYF
D: NA; V: TRBV2; J: TRBJ1-2; DNA: TGTGCCAGCAGTGAACGCGGGGGAACCGGCTACACCTTC; CDR3: CASSERGGTGYTF
D: NA; V: TRBV6-5; J: TRBJ1-5; DNA: TGTGCCAGCAGAAGTACAGGAGGGAGCAATCAGCCCCAGCATTTT; CDR3: CASRSTGGSNQPQHF
D: NA; V: TRBV9; J: TRBJ1-1; DNA: TGTGCCAGCAGCCCGGGGGACTTTGGTTTGGGCACTGAAGCTTTCTTT; CDR3: CASSPGDFGLGTEAFF